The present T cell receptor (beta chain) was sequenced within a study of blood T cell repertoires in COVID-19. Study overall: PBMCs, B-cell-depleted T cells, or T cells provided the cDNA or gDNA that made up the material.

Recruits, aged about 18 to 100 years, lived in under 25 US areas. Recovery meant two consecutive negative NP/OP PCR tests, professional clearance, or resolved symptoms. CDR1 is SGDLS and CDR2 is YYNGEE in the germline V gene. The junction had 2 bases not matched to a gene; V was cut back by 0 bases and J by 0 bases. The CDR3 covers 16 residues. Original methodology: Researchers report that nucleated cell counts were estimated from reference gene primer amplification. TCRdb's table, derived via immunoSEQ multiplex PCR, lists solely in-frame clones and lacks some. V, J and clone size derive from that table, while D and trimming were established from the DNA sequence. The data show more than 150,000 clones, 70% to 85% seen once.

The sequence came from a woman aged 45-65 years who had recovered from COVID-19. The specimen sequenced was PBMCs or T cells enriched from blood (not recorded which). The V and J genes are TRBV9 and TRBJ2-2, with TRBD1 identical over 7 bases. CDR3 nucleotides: TGTGCCAGCAGCGTAGAGGGGGCGGCGAACACCGGGGAGCTGTTTTTT. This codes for CASSVEGAANTGELFF.